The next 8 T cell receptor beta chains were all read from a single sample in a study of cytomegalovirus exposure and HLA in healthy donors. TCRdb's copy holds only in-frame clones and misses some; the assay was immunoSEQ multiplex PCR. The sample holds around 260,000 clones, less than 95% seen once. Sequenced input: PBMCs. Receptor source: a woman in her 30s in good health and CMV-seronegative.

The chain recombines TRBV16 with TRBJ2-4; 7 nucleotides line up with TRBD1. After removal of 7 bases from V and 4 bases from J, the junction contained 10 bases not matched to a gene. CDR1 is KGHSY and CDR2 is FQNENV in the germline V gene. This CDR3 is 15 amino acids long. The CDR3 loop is CASTLATGSKNIQYF. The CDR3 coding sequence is TGTGCCAGCACCCTTGCGACAGGGTCAAAAAACATTCAGTACTTC.

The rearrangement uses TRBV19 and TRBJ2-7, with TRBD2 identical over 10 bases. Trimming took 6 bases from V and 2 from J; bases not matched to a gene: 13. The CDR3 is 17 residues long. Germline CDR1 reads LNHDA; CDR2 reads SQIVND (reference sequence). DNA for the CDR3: TGTGCCAGTAGCCTCCAGATTAGACTAGCGGGTACCTACGAGCAGTACTTC. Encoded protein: CASSLQIRLAGTYEQYF.

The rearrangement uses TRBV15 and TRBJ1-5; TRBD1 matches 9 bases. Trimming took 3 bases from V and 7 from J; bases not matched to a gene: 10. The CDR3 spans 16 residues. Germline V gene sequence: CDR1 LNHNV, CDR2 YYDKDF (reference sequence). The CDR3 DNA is TGTGCCACCAGCAGGGAAACAGGGGGCGTGCGGCAGCCCCAGCATTTT. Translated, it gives CATSRETGGVRQPQHF. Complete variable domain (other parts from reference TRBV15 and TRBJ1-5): DAMVIQNPRYQVTQFGKPVTLSCSQTLNHNVMYWYQQKSSQAPKLLFHYYDKDFNNEADTPDNFQSRRPNTSFCFLDIRSPGLGDTAMYLCATSRETGGVRQPQHFGDGTRLSIL.

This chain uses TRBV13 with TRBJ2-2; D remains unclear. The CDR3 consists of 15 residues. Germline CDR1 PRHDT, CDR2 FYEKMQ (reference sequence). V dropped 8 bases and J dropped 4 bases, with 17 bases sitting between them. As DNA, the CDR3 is TGTGCCAGCCGCCGCAGCCCCGCGACCACCGGGGAGCTGTTTTTT. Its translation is CASRRSPATTGELFF.

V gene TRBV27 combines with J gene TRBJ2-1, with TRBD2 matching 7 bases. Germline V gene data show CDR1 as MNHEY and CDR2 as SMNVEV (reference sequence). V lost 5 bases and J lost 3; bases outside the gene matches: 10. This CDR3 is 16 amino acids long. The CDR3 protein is CASSGKGGPNYNEQFF. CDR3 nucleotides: TGTGCCAGCAGTGGAAAGGGAGGGCCGAACTACAATGAGCAGTTCTTC.

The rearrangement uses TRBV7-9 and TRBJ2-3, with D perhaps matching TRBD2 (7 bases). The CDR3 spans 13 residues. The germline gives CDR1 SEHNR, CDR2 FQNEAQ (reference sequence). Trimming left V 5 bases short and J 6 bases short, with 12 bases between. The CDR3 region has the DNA TGTGCCAGCAGCAGCGGGACATACGATACGCAGTATTTT. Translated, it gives CASSSGTYDTQYF.

CDR3 bases: TGTGCCAGCAGCGTAGGAGGGAGGGGCAGCCCCTACGAGCAGTACTTC. This translates into CASSVGGRGSPYEQYF. The rearrangement joins TRBV9 to TRBJ2-7, with 7 bases that match TRBD2. V shed 0 bases, J shed 2 bases, and the junction held 8 bases outside the gene matches. CDR1 is SGDLS, CDR2 YYNGEE, per germline. The CDR3 is 16 residues long.

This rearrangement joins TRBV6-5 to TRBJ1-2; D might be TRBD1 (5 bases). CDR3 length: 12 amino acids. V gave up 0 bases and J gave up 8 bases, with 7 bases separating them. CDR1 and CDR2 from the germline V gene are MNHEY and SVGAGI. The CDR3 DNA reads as TGTGCCAGCAGTTACTCTGGGGACGGCTACACCTTC. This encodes CASSYSGDGYTF.